This T cell receptor beta chain was obtained from a study of blood T cell repertoires in COVID-19. From germline, CDR1 is SGDLS and CDR2 YYNGEE. J gave up 6 bases and V 4 bases, and 6 bases lay outside the gene matches. CDR3 size: 15 residues. Using immunoSEQ multiplex PCR, the repertoire was profiled, and TCRdb retains in-frame clones only, with some absent. The profile shows about 130,000 clones, approximately 90% of them singletons. The specimen sequenced was peripheral blood. The chain recombines TRBV9 with TRBJ2-2, with 10 bases fitting TRBD1. This TCR was recovered from a man aged 50-60 years with COVID-19, enrolled during active disease. The CDR3 protein is CASSPTGGMAGELFF. In DNA form, the CDR3 reads TGTGCCAGCAGCCCGACAGGGGGCATGGCCGGGGAGCTGTTTTTT.